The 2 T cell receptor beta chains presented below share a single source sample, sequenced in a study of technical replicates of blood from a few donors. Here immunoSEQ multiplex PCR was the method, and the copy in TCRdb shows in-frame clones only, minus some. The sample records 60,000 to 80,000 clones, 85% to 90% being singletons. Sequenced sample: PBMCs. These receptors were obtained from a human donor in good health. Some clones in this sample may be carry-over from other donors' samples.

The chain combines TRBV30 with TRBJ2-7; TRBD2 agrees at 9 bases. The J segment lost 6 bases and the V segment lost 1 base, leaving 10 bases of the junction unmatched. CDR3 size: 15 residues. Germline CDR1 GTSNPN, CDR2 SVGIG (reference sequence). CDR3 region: CAWSGGGRAASEQYF. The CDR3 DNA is TGTGCCTGGAGTGGGGGCGGGAGGGCCGCTTCCGAGCAGTACTTC.

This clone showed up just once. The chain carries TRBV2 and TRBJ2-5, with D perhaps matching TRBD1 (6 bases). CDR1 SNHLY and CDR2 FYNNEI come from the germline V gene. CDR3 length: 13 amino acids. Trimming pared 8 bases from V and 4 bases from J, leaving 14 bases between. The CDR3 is CASVFDRRETQYF. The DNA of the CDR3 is TGTGCCAGCGTCTTCGACAGGAGAGAGACCCAGTACTTC.